This TCR beta chain was obtained from a study of blood T cell repertoires in COVID-19. Here immunoSEQ multiplex PCR was the method, and the copy in TCRdb shows in-frame clones only, minus some. The sample contains under 150,000 clones, 70% to 85% of which appear only once. CDR3 length: 17 amino acids. Germline assignment: CDR1 SGHRS and CDR2 YFSETQ. V lost 3 bases, J lost 3 bases, and 9 bases stayed unmatched. The source material was peripheral blood. The rearrangement links TRBV5-1 to TRBJ2-2; 9 bases match TRBD1. The source of this sequence is a human donor in a cohort sampled during active COVID-19. The DNA of the CDR3 is TGCGCCAGCAGCTCGCAGCCGGGACAGGGATACACCGGGGAGCTGTTTTTT. It is translated as CASSSQPGQGYTGELFF.